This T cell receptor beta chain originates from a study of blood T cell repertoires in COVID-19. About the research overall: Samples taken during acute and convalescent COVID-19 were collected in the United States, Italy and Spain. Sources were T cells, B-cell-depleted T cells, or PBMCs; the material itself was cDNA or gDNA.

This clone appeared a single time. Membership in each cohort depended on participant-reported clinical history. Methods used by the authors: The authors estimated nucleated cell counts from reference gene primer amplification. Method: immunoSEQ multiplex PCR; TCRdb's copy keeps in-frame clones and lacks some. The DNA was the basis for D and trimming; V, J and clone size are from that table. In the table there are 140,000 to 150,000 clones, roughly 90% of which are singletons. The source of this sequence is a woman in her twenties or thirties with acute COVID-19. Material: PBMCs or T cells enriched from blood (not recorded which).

CDR3 sequence reads: CASSSTIAGYNEQFF. In DNA form, the CDR3 reads TGTGCCAGCAGTTCCACTATAGCGGGGTACAATGAGCAGTTCTTC. The rearrangement links TRBV13 to TRBJ2-1; 8 bases align to TRBD2. The CDR3 runs 15 residues. Germline V gene lookup returns CDR1 PRHDT and CDR2 FYEKMQ (reference sequence). The J segment lost 4 bases and the V segment lost 6 bases, leaving 8 bases of the junction unmatched. Full variable domain (missing parts from reference TRBV13 and TRBJ2-1): AAGVIQSPRHLIKEKRETATLKCYPIPRHDTVYWYQQGPGQDPQFLISFYEKMQSDKGSIPDRFSAQQFSDYHSELNMSSLELGDSALYFCASSSTIAGYNEQFFGPGTRLTVL.